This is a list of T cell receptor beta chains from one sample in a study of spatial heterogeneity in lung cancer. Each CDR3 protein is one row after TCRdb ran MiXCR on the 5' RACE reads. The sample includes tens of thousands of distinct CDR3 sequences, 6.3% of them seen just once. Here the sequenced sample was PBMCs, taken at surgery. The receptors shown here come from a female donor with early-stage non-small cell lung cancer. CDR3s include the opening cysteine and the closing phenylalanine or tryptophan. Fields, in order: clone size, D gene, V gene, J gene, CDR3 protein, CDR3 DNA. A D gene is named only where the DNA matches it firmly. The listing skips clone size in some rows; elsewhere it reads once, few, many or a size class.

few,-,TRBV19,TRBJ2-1,CASSSTRGPLSEQFF,TGTGCCAGTAGCTCGACAAGGGGCCCCCTCAGTGAGCAGTTCTTC
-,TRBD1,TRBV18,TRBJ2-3,CASSPRGQGLDTLYF,TGTGCCAGCTCACCCCGAGGACAGGGGTTAGATACGCTGTATTTT
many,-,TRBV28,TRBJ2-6,CASSLNRAGANVLTF,TGTGCCAGCAGTTTGAACAGGGCTGGGGCCAACGTCCTGACTTTC
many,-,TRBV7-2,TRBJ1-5,CASSLDYSSNQPQHF,TGTGCCAGCAGCTTAGATTACAGTAGCAATCAGCCCCAGCATTTT
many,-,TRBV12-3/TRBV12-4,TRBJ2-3,CASSRTSSTDTQYF,TGTGCCAGCAGCCGGACAAGTAGCACAGATACGCAGTATTTT
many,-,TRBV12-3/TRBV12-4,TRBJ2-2,CASRIKEPGELFF,TGTGCCAGCAGAATAAAGGAGCCCGGGGAGCTGTTTTTT
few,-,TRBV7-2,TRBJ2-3,CASSLGAGRTDTQYF,TGTGCCAGCAGCTTAGGGGCAGGGCGCACAGATACGCAGTATTTT
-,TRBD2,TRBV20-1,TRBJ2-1,CSARGPGLAVDEQFF,TGCAGTGCTAGAGGACCGGGACTAGCGGTCGATGAGCAGTTCTTC
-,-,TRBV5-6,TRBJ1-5,CASSLFSNQPQHF,TGTGCCAGCAGCTTGTTTAGCAATCAGCCCCAGCATTTT
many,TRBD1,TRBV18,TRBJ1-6,CASSPSGTGESPLHF,TGTGCCAGCTCACCCTCCGGGACAGGGGAGTCACCCCTCCACTTT
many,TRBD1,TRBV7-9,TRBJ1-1,CASSLDRGGVNTEAFF,TGTGCCAGCAGCCTCGACAGGGGTGGCGTGAACACTGAAGCTTTCTTT
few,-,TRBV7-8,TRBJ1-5,CASAGSHRQPQHF,TGTGCCAGCGCAGGATCCCACCGGCAGCCCCAGCATTTT
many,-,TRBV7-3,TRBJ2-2,CASSLPGNTGELFF,TGTGCCAGCAGCTTACCAGGGAACACCGGGGAGCTGTTTTTT
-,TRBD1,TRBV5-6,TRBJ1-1,CASSLGTGHTEAFF,TGTGCCAGCAGCCTCGGGACAGGACACACTGAAGCTTTCTTT
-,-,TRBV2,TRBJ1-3,CASRPGSGNTIYF,TGTGCCAGCAGGCCGGGCTCTGGAAACACCATATATTTT
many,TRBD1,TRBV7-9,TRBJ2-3,CASSFPLRQGTDTQYF,TGTGCCAGCAGCTTCCCCTTGAGACAGGGGACAGATACGCAGTATTTT
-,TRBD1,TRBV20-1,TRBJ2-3,CSETGASTDTQYF,TGCAGCGAGACAGGGGCGAGCACAGATACGCAGTATTTT
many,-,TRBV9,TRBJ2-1,CASSVASHFDNEQFF,TGTGCCAGCAGCGTAGCTAGCCATTTCGACAATGAGCAGTTCTTC
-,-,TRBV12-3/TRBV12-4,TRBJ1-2,CASSDLANYGYTF,TGTGCCAGCAGTGACCTGGCTAACTATGGCTACACCTTC
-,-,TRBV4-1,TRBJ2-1,CASSSLLGGEGYNEQFF,TGCGCCAGCAGCTCCCTACTAGGGGGGGAGGGGTACAATGAGCAGTTCTTC
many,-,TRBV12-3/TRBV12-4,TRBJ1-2,CASSYWVRPSNYGYTF,TGTGCCAGCAGTTATTGGGTACGGCCGTCTAACTATGGCTACACCTTC
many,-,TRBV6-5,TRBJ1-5,CASSYRTGDQPQHF,TGTGCCAGCAGTTACCGGACGGGAGATCAGCCCCAGCATTTT
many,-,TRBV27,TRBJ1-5,CASSLAGDARNQPQHF,TGTGCCAGCAGTTTAGCTGGGGACGCACGCAATCAGCCCCAGCATTTT
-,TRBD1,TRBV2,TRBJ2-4,CASSEARTGLDIQYF,TGTGCCAGCAGTGAAGCTCGGACAGGGTTGGACATTCAGTACTTC
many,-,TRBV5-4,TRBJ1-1,CASSLEGGLYEAFF,TGTGCCAGCAGTTTAGAGGGGGGCCTTTATGAAGCTTTCTTT
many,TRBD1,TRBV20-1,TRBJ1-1,CSASVRQGGPEAFF,TGCAGTGCTAGTGTACGACAGGGAGGCCCTGAAGCTTTCTTT
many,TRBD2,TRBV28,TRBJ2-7,CASSLYTSRGDIYEQYF,TGTGCCAGCAGTTTATATACATCTCGGGGGGATATCTACGAGCAGTACTTC
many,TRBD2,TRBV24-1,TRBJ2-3,CATSAREANTDTQYF,TGTGCCACCAGTGCTCGGGAGGCAAACACAGATACGCAGTATTTT
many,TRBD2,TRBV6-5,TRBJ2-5,CASSSGGGTETQYF,TGTGCCAGCAGTTCCGGGGGGGGCACAGAGACCCAGTACTTC
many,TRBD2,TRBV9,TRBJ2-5,CASSVGAGLAGATQETQYF,TGTGCCAGCAGCGTTGGGGCGGGACTAGCGGGGGCCACCCAAGAGACCCAGTACTTC
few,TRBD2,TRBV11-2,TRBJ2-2,CASSTGLAGYTGELFF,TGTGCCAGCAGCACTGGACTAGCGGGGTACACCGGGGAGCTGTTTTTT
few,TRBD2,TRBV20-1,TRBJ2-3,CSATPLAGGTDTQYF,TGCAGTGCTACCCCTCTAGCGGGGGGCACAGATACGCAGTATTTT
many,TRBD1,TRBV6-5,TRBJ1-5,CASSSDRASQPQHF,TGTGCCAGCAGTTCGGACAGGGCGAGTCAGCCCCAGCATTTT
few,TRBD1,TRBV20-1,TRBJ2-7,CSANDRGTRYEQYF,TGCAGTGCTAATGACAGGGGAACACGCTACGAGCAGTACTTC
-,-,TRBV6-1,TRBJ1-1,CASSELTGNTEAFF,TGTGCCAGCAGTGAACTTACGGGGAACACTGAAGCTTTCTTT
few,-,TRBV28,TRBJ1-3,CASSLATTGNTIYF,TGTGCCAGCAGTTTGGCGACAACAGGAAACACCATATATTTT
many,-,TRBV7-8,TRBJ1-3,CASSLLGTGLGRNTIYF,TGTGCCAGCAGCCTGCTCGGGACGGGGTTAGGGAGAAACACCATATATTTT
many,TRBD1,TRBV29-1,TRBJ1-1,CSVGEGAPTEAFF,TGCAGCGTTGGCGAGGGGGCCCCAACTGAAGCTTTCTTT
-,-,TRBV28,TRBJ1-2,CASSLSVYGYTF,TGTGCCAGCAGTTTATCAGTCTATGGCTACACCTTC
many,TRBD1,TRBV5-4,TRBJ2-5,CASSPPGQEETQYF,TGTGCCAGCAGCCCCCCGGGACAGGAAGAGACCCAGTACTTC
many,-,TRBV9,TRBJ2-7,CASSPTGTLYEQYF,TGTGCCAGCAGCCCGACCGGGACACTCTACGAGCAGTACTTC
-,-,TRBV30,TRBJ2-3,CAWKRVTQYF,TGTGCCTGGAAGCGAGTTACGCAGTATTTT
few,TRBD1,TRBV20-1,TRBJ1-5,CSAITGSGGDQPQHF,TGCAGTGCTATAACAGGGTCAGGGGGCGATCAGCCCCAGCATTTT
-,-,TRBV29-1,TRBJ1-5,CSVGHPGQPQHF,TGCAGCGTTGGTCACCCGGGCCAGCCCCAGCATTTT
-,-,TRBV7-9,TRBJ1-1,CASRGGAFLNTEAFF,TGTGCCAGCAGGGGCGGAGCCTTCCTGAACACTGAAGCTTTCTTT
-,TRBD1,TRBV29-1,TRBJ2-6,CSVAGGAGANVLTF,TGCAGCGTTGCAGGGGGCGCTGGGGCCAACGTCCTGACTTTC